The sample holds one count of the clone carrying this TCR beta chain. Its antigen remains unknown. The PCR contained 60 Vbeta and 13 Jbeta primers. Measured with immunoSEQ multiplex PCR; TCRdb has only the in-frame clones, and not every one. The repertoire holds about 190,000 clones, with about four fifths as singletons. The sample originates from a study of cytomegalovirus exposure and HLA in healthy donors. Trimming cost V 5 bases and J 5 bases; bases outside gene matches: 6. The germline V gene has CDR1 SNHLY and CDR2 FYNNEI. The CDR3 loop spans 14 amino acids. Notes on the study in general: In an earlier analysis, about 87% or about 30%: the productive usage of most TCR beta V segments. A missense DCLRE1C variant was associated with V- and J-gene trimming of TCR beta chains in a later analysis, and an independent cohort replicated the association.

The sequence was collected from a man younger than 40 in good health and CMV-seropositive. Sequenced input: PBMCs. V is TRBV2 and J is TRBJ1-5; 7 nucleotides match TRBD1. DNA of the CDR3: TGTGCCAGCAGTCCGACAGGGTCGGATCAGCCCCAGCATTTT. This encodes CASSPTGSDQPQHF.